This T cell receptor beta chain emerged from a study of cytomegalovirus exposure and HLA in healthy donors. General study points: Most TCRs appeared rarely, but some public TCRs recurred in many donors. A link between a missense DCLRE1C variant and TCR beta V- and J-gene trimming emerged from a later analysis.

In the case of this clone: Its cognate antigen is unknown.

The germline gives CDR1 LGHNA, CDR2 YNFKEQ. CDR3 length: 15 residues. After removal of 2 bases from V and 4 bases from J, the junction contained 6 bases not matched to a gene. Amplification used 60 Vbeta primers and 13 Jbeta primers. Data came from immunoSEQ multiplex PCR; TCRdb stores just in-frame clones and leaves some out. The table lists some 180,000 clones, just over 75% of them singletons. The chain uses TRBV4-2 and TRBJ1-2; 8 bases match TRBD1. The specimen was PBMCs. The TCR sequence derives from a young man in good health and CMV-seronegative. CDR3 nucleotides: TGTGCCAGCAGCCAACCGAATACAGGGGGCTATGGCTACACCTTC. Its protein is CASSQPNTGGYGYTF.